The rows below give T cell receptor beta chains drawn from one sample of a study of blood T cell repertoires in COVID-19. The data were produced by immunoSEQ multiplex PCR, yet TCRdb's version contains in-frame clones alone and is incomplete. Here the sample spans hundreds of thousands of clones, about 89% being singletons. The specimen was peripheral blood. The source of these receptors is a woman aged 45-65 years with COVID-19, enrolled during active disease. Both conserved end residues are part of each CDR3.

TRBJ2-2	TRBV2	CATPRGVESGELFF
TRBJ1-2	TRBV30	CAWSTGTGYTF
TRBJ1-4	TRBV12-3/TRBV12-4	CASSVEGEKLFF
TRBJ1-2	TRBV5-1	CASSLKGEGVWYGYTF
TRBJ2-4	TRBV7-3	CASSPYGGSHLGVQYF
TRBJ1-2	TRBV19	CASRGRANYGYTF
TRBJ1-4	TRBV21-1	CASSGGGRGGKLFF
TRBJ2-7	TRBV2	CASEARQYYEQYF
TRBJ2-2	TRBV4-1	CASSQEGQGTGELFF
TRBJ1-2	TRBV6-5	CASSYLGSGYTF
TRBJ2-7	TRBV19	CASSIDMGQGLVEQYF
TRBJ1-5	TRBV9	CASSGGMGNQPQHF
TRBJ2-3	TRBV15	CATSIPGRGPTDTQYF
TRBJ2-7	TRBV6-5	CASSRQGAVDEQYF
TRBJ2-7	TRBV2	CASFSGAEQYF
TRBJ1-4	TRBV6-1	CASSEVAGEGEKLFF
TRBJ1-1	TRBV19	CASSTDRGVVGENTEAFF
TRBJ1-1	TRBV5-1	CASSSRDRDGEAFF
TRBJ1-1	TRBV4-1	CASSQARTGGNTEAFF
TRBJ2-2	TRBV2	CASSRKGLAGADTGELFF
TRBJ1-1	TRBV28	CASSSLGRDRTEAFF
TRBJ1-2	TRBV6-6	CASSYYRGQGNYGYTF
TRBJ1-1	TRBV3-1/TRBV3-2	CASSPRTHNTEAFF
TRBJ1-5	TRBV5-1	CASSLTPPGLKYSNQPQHF
TRBJ2-5	TRBV5-1	CASSLQGAETQYF
TRBJ1-4	TRBV7-2	CASSLAGQGREKLFF
TRBJ2-7	TRBV6-4	CASSGAPGQSYEQYF
TRBJ1-2	TRBV7-9	CASSRGTGAVPAYTF
TRBJ2-6	TRBV19	CASSIKAGGRRSGANVLTF
TRBJ2-3	TRBV27	CASSSPSPTDTDTQYF
TRBJ1-4	TRBV5-6	CASSLWTGQGREKLFF
TRBJ2-1	TRBV9	CASSAVPTRASNEQFF
TRBJ1-2	TRBV30	CAWSGNRGNYGYTF
TRBJ1-2	TRBV20-1	CSASKGDYGYTF
TRBJ2-7	TRBV3-1/TRBV3-2	CASSQDPSGDYEQYF
TRBJ1-1	TRBV24-1	CATSDPGQGTFF
TRBJ2-2	TRBV7-9	CASSLAKLAGEMNTGELFF
TRBJ2-7	TRBV11-2	CASSFSGWGDSYEQYF
TRBJ2-7	TRBV5-5	CASSLGPGTVRNSYEQYF
TRBJ2-1	TRBV7-9	CASKSATNEQFF
TRBJ1-2	TRBV19	CASMPPLPEGGYTF
TRBJ1-3	TRBV9	CASSAGVRNTIYF
TRBJ2-1	TRBV9	CASSVGSGTHFNEQFF